This TCR beta chain was recovered during a study of human T cells and chemical hapten exposure (dated by TCRdb to the early 2020s). Notes on the research overall: For sensitization, 2% DPC in acetone was applied to a roughly 2 cm by roughly 2 cm area of upper inner arm skin. Weekly therapeutic DPC doses were additionally applied to the scalp of patients throughout the approximately 24-week study period. Patch tests used Finn chambers with 0.01% DPC on the upper back, scored after 6 days by International Contact Dermatitis Research Group standards. The mostly female patient cohort included alopecia areata with under or over 50% scalp involvement, alopecia totalis and alopecia universalis. Libraries were pooled for sequencing, and per-sample TCR yields varied mainly because of small differences in library volumes within the pool. The study tracked peripheral blood TCR repertoire changes in vivo during primary and secondary sensitization to the hapten diphenylcyclopropenone (DPC) in alopecia patients. Blood samples were taken from patients before sensitization (week 0) and at 2, 6 and about 24 weeks after DPC sensitization. Under 30 alopecia patients gave blood for TCR sequencing at one to four time points (pre-sensitization, 2, 6 and 24 weeks). Overall results and qualifications from the work: No change with DPC sensitization was found in the number of TCRs above 1 in 1000 frequency, and no evidence of global repertoire structure alterations was found. Expanded TCRs formed significantly more large CDR3 similarity clusters than pre-sensitization or healthy control sets, consistent with antigen-driven responses. A positive correlation was found between the number of PT1 expanded TCRs and patch test score, with significance reached at thresholds 8, 16 and 32 but not 4. After repeated subsampling, the strength of the expansion versus patch-test correlation and the threshold at which it became significant changed. Because all patients had alopecia, a presumed autoimmune disease, the immune response of the patients might differ from that of healthy individuals.

The library was generated by RACE. The reads were generated on a NextSeq 500. During library preparation, unique molecular identifiers were attached to individual cDNA molecules so that TCRs could be counted quantitatively and reproducibly. From each blood RNA sample, both TCR alpha and TCR beta chains were sequenced. The published analysis was carried out like this. The median number of TCRs per sample was 90,000 to 100,000, ranging from roughly 20,000 to 690,600. The Decombinator software suite was used to annotate V, J and CDR3 in the TCR reads. To make PS versus PT1 abundance plots, every sample was subsampled to the same number of TCRs (28,000). TCRs were defined as expanded if absent before sensitization and observed at least eight times at the 2-week time point. Through fastp at Q25 and MiXCR, TCRdb rebuilt clones from the public reads, retaining in-frame beta chains. Every entry covers one CDR3 protein and lists the most common genes and DNA from its rows. It is TCRdb's table, rather than the study itself, that gives the V and J calls and clone size. Across this sample there are a few hundred thousand distinct CDR3 sequences, with about 6% seen only once. The top ten clonotypes cover around 5.6% of the sample.

Concerning this clonotype itself: Its antigen remains undetermined. Within one base of it there is no much larger clone, and no base qualities were kept.

The germline V end is reduced by 6 bases and the J end by 4 bases; junction bases left unmatched: 8. The CDR3 runs 15 amino acids, cysteine and phenylalanine included. CDR3 DNA only is kept here, 45 bases in frame from base 1. Reading the germline V gene gives CDR1 MNHEY and CDR2 SVGAGI. In the paper's terms, the time point label means: patch test 2, 6 weeks after DPC sensitization. Taken with the paper, the label for treatment or condition translates to: therapeutic diphenylcyclopropenone sensitization with weekly scalp DPC. At each patch-test visit, blood was drawn before the patch test was applied. Eligible patients were aged 18 to 70, diagnosed with alopecia, deemed suitable for DPC therapy, and excluded if pregnant. Unfractionated whole blood was collected in Tempus Blood RNA tubes, and total RNA was extracted from that blood.

The chain is assembled from TRBV6-5 and TRBJ2-5, and 10 junction bases match TRBD2. The clonotype originates from a young woman with alopecia areata. Some clones in this sample may be carry-over from other donors' samples. The source material was whole blood, sampled in connection with sensitization to the hapten diphenylcyclopropenone (DPC). The CDR3 is CASSQTLAGAETQYF. The nucleotide sequence reads TGTGCCAGCAGCCAAACCCTAGCGGGGGCAGAGACCCAGTACTTC.